This TCR beta chain comes out of a study of response to subunit inactivated influenza vaccine. General observations from the study: The authors proposed limited new T cell recruitment per seasonal influenza vaccination.

Per the germline V gene, CDR1 is MNHGY and CDR2 is SVAAGI. The V gene lost 8 bases and the J gene lost 8 bases, with 19 bases spanning the gap. This CDR3 region has 14 residues. A note on this clonotype: The antigen is undetermined.

TCRdb reprocessed the RT-PCR reads via MiXCR and lists one record per CDR3 protein. The sample records around 650,000 distinct CDR3 sequences, roughly 14% being singletons. The chain recombines TRBV6-9 with TRBJ1-5; D might be TRBD1 (5 bases). This receptor was taken from a man aged 45-65 years who received an inactivated influenza vaccine. The starting material was PBMCs from blood, obtained about 11 days after vaccination. The CDR3: CASGRANPWEPQHF. CDR3 DNA sequence: TGTGCCAGCGGCAGGGCAAATCCCTGGGAGCCCCAGCATTTT.